This TCR beta chain was obtained from a study of T cells after yellow fever vaccination. Findings of the study overall: The appearance of a small share of clonotypes in both CD4 and CD8 compartments was observed.

The CDR3 is 14 amino acids. Trimming at V came to 2 bases and at J to 3 bases, leaving 5 bases not matched to a gene. The germline V gene encodes CDR1 SQVTM and CDR2 ANQGSEA. Conversion of TCR transcripts into cDNA relied on 5'RACE template switching, which added a universal primer site and UMIs. TCRdb redid the calling of the 5' RACE reads with MiXCR, one entry per CDR3 protein. This table has a few hundred thousand distinct CDR3 sequences, roughly 4% appearing once. This clonotype has ten or more counts. The target antigen is unknown. The TCR comes from a man between 18 and 29 years old who received the YFV17D yellow fever vaccine. Sequences were derived from PBMCs, sampled on the day of the yellow fever booster vaccination. The V call is TRBV29-1, the J call TRBJ2-5; 8 nucleotides agree with TRBD1. The DNA of the CDR3 is TGCAGCGTTGAACCGACAGGGGAGGAAGAGACCCAGTACTTC. Translation: CSVEPTGEEETQYF.